Listed below are T cell receptor beta chains from one sample, sequenced in a study of cytomegalovirus exposure and HLA in healthy donors. Assay used: immunoSEQ multiplex PCR; TCRdb lists only in-frame clones, some missing. The profile covers about 130,000 clones, with around four fifths appearing a single time and about 1.5% taken by the ten largest. Sequencing was done on a sample of PBMCs. Receptor source: a man aged 35-49 years in good health and CMV-seronegative. CDR3s include the opening cysteine and the closing phenylalanine or tryptophan. The D gene is left open where the match is weak. Rows may omit the clone size; those that give it use once, few, many or a size class.

d_gene: TRBD2; v_gene: TRBV7-9; abundance: NA; len: 11; j_gene: TRBJ2-1; CDR3aa: CASSVAGGGFF; CDR3nt: TGTGCCAGCAGCGTAGCGGGAGGGGGGTTCTTC
d_gene: TRBD2; v_gene: TRBV7-8; abundance: NA; len: 16; j_gene: TRBJ2-1; CDR3aa: CASSLRSAGGDNEQFF; CDR3nt: TGTGCCAGCAGCTTAAGGTCGGCGGGGGGGGACAATGAGCAGTTCTTC
d_gene: NA; v_gene: TRBV5-8; abundance: NA; len: 12; j_gene: TRBJ2-3; CDR3aa: CASSFTGFTQYF; CDR3nt: TGTGCCAGCAGCTTTACAGGGTTTACGCAGTATTTT
d_gene: NA; v_gene: TRBV19; abundance: NA; len: 13; j_gene: TRBJ1-2; CDR3aa: CASSIEWGSGYTF; CDR3nt: TGTGCCAGTAGTATTGAATGGGGCTCTGGCTACACCTTC
d_gene: NA; v_gene: TRBV27; abundance: NA; len: 14; j_gene: TRBJ1-4; CDR3aa: CASSLQGPNEKLFF; CDR3nt: TGTGCCAGCAGTTTACAGGGGCCCAATGAAAAACTGTTTTTT
d_gene: NA; v_gene: TRBV27; abundance: NA; len: 15; j_gene: TRBJ2-7; CDR3aa: CASSPLWGRTYEQYF; CDR3nt: TGTGCCAGCAGTCCCCTCTGGGGGAGGACCTACGAGCAGTACTTC
d_gene: TRBD2; v_gene: TRBV13; abundance: once; len: 14; j_gene: TRBJ2-7; CDR3aa: CASSASGSVYEQYF; CDR3nt: TGTGCCAGCAGCGCTAGCGGGAGTGTGTACGAGCAGTACTTC
d_gene: TRBD1; v_gene: TRBV28; abundance: NA; len: 16; j_gene: TRBJ1-4; CDR3aa: CASSTPGQGKRKKLFF; CDR3nt: TGTGCCAGCAGTACCCCGGGACAGGGAAAAAGGAAAAAACTGTTTTTT
d_gene: TRBD2; v_gene: TRBV30; abundance: NA; len: 15; j_gene: TRBJ2-1; CDR3aa: CAWSQLAGEVNEQFF; CDR3nt: TGTGCCTGGAGCCAACTAGCGGGAGAGGTGAATGAGCAGTTCTTC
d_gene: TRBD1; v_gene: TRBV6-6; abundance: NA; len: 16; j_gene: TRBJ2-7; CDR3aa: CASSYSGTGDSRGQYF; CDR3nt: TGTGCCAGCAGTTACTCCGGGACAGGGGACTCGCGGGGGCAGTACTTC
d_gene: NA; v_gene: TRBV20-1; abundance: once; len: 11; j_gene: TRBJ2-2; CDR3aa: CSARRGGELFF; CDR3nt: TGCAGTGCTAGACGGGGCGGGGAGCTGTTTTTT
d_gene: TRBD1; v_gene: TRBV27; abundance: few; len: 15; j_gene: TRBJ1-5; CDR3aa: CASSPTGGSNQPQHF; CDR3nt: TGTGCCAGCAGCCCGACAGGGGGAAGCAATCAGCCCCAGCATTTT
d_gene: NA; v_gene: TRBV7-8; abundance: NA; len: 15; j_gene: TRBJ1-4; CDR3aa: CASSPRAGRSEKLFF; CDR3nt: TGTGCCAGCAGCCCCCGAGCGGGCAGGTCTGAAAAACTGTTTTTT
d_gene: TRBD2; v_gene: TRBV5-8; abundance: NA; len: 16; j_gene: TRBJ2-3; CDR3aa: CASSSGTSGMADTQYF; CDR3nt: TGTGCCAGCAGCTCCGGGACTAGCGGGATGGCAGATACGCAGTATTTT
d_gene: NA; v_gene: TRBV7-2; abundance: NA; len: 13; j_gene: TRBJ1-5; CDR3aa: CASSLARGQPQHF; CDR3nt: TGTGCCAGCAGCTTAGCTAGGGGTCAGCCCCAGCATTTT
d_gene: TRBD1; v_gene: TRBV9; abundance: NA; len: 16; j_gene: TRBJ2-5; CDR3aa: CASSTPRTGYGETQYF; CDR3nt: TGTGCCAGCAGCACTCCCCGGACAGGGTATGGGGAGACCCAGTACTTC
d_gene: TRBD1; v_gene: TRBV28; abundance: NA; len: 14; j_gene: TRBJ2-7; CDR3aa: CATRDSGLLYEQYF; CDR3nt: TGTGCCACCCGGGACAGTGGGCTCCTTTACGAGCAGTACTTC
d_gene: NA; v_gene: TRBV10-3; abundance: NA; len: 12; j_gene: TRBJ1-2; CDR3aa: CAISPGDYGYTF; CDR3nt: TGTGCCATCAGCCCAGGGGACTATGGCTACACCTTC
d_gene: NA; v_gene: TRBV5-5; abundance: few; len: 12; j_gene: TRBJ2-7; CDR3aa: CASSSLSYEQYF; CDR3nt: TGTGCCAGCAGCTCCCTTTCCTACGAGCAGTACTTC
d_gene: NA; v_gene: TRBV7-8; abundance: NA; len: 14; j_gene: TRBJ2-5; CDR3aa: CASSSDWPRETQYF; CDR3nt: TGTGCCAGCAGCTCTGACTGGCCGCGGGAGACCCAGTACTTC
d_gene: TRBD1; v_gene: TRBV4-3; abundance: NA; len: 15; j_gene: TRBJ2-1; CDR3aa: CASSEQGAGYNEQFF; CDR3nt: TGCGCCAGCAGCGAGCAGGGGGCGGGTTACAATGAGCAGTTCTTC
d_gene: NA; v_gene: TRBV2; abundance: NA; len: 14; j_gene: TRBJ1-5; CDR3aa: CASKEHGDYQPQHF; CDR3nt: TGTGCCAGCAAAGAACATGGGGACTATCAGCCCCAGCATTTT
d_gene: NA; v_gene: TRBV28; abundance: NA; len: 15; j_gene: TRBJ1-5; CDR3aa: CASSPPGGRNQPQHF; CDR3nt: TGTGCCAGCAGTCCCCCCGGGGGGCGAAATCAGCCCCAGCATTTT
d_gene: TRBD2; v_gene: TRBV7-7; abundance: NA; len: 15; j_gene: TRBJ2-5; CDR3aa: CASSLAAGAEGTQYF; CDR3nt: TGTGCTAGCAGCTTAGCAGCGGGGGCCGAGGGGACCCAGTACTTC
d_gene: NA; v_gene: TRBV29-1; abundance: NA; len: 13; j_gene: TRBJ2-7; CDR3aa: CSVEEGSSYEQYF; CDR3nt: TGCAGCGTTGAAGAAGGGAGCTCCTACGAGCAGTACTTC
d_gene: NA; v_gene: TRBV2; abundance: once; len: 14; j_gene: TRBJ1-2; CDR3aa: CATLPGPTHRGYTF; CDR3nt: TGTGCCACCCTTCCAGGCCCAACCCACCGTGGCTACACCTTC
d_gene: NA; v_gene: TRBV7-9; abundance: NA; len: 13; j_gene: TRBJ2-7; CDR3aa: CASRGLLSYEQYF; CDR3nt: TGTGCCAGCAGGGGACTCCTCTCCTACGAGCAGTACTTC
d_gene: NA; v_gene: TRBV10-3; abundance: NA; len: 12; j_gene: TRBJ2-1; CDR3aa: CAIGAGQSEQFF; CDR3nt: TGTGCCATCGGCGCGGGACAGAGTGAGCAGTTCTTC
d_gene: NA; v_gene: TRBV28; abundance: NA; len: 15; j_gene: TRBJ2-7; CDR3aa: CASRPQGTFSYEQYF; CDR3nt: TGTGCCAGCAGACCACAGGGGACTTTTTCCTACGAGCAGTACTTC
d_gene: NA; v_gene: TRBV7-3; abundance: NA; len: 15; j_gene: TRBJ2-3; CDR3aa: CASSLQESTTDTQYF; CDR3nt: TGTGCCAGCAGCTTACAGGAATCCACCACAGATACGCAGTATTTT
d_gene: NA; v_gene: TRBV2; abundance: NA; len: 13; j_gene: TRBJ2-7; CDR3aa: CASSSRGVYEQYF; CDR3nt: TGTGCCAGCAGTTCCAGGGGGGTCTACGAGCAGTACTTC
d_gene: TRBD2; v_gene: TRBV19; abundance: NA; len: 15; j_gene: TRBJ2-1; CDR3aa: CASSRGLAARDEQFF; CDR3nt: TGTGCCAGTAGTAGGGGACTAGCAGCTCGGGATGAGCAGTTCTTC
d_gene: TRBD1; v_gene: TRBV7-9; abundance: NA; len: 15; j_gene: TRBJ1-1; CDR3aa: CASSPGQGGNTEAFF; CDR3nt: TGTGCCAGCAGCCCCGGACAGGGGGGAAACACTGAAGCTTTCTTT
d_gene: TRBD1; v_gene: TRBV7-9; abundance: NA; len: 14; j_gene: TRBJ2-5; CDR3aa: CASSFTGVGETQYF; CDR3nt: TGTGCCAGCAGCTTTACAGGGGTTGGAGAGACCCAGTACTTC
d_gene: TRBD1; v_gene: TRBV5-6; abundance: NA; len: 12; j_gene: TRBJ1-2; CDR3aa: CASRQGQGSYTF; CDR3nt: TGTGCCAGCAGACAGGGACAGGGGAGCTACACCTTC
d_gene: TRBD1; v_gene: TRBV30; abundance: NA; len: 12; j_gene: TRBJ1-2; CDR3aa: CAWRRGRVGYTF; CDR3nt: TGTGCCTGGAGGAGGGGGCGGGTTGGCTACACCTTC
d_gene: TRBD1; v_gene: TRBV7-8; abundance: once; len: 14; j_gene: TRBJ2-5; CDR3aa: CASGGTGDQETQYF; CDR3nt: TGTGCCAGCGGGGGGACAGGGGATCAAGAGACCCAGTACTTC
d_gene: TRBD2; v_gene: TRBV11-2; abundance: NA; len: 16; j_gene: TRBJ2-5; CDR3aa: CASSLDPGGAPETQYF; CDR3nt: TGTGCCAGCAGCTTAGATCCCGGGGGGGCCCCAGAGACCCAGTACTTC
d_gene: NA; v_gene: TRBV2; abundance: once; len: 13; j_gene: TRBJ1-1; CDR3aa: CASSELGVREAFF; CDR3nt: TGTGCCAGCAGTGAACTAGGGGTCAGGGAAGCTTTCTTT
d_gene: NA; v_gene: TRBV6-4; abundance: NA; len: 16; j_gene: TRBJ2-2; CDR3aa: CASSDSWGLSTGELFF; CDR3nt: TGTGCCAGCAGTGACTCATGGGGGCTATCCACCGGGGAGCTGTTTTTT
d_gene: NA; v_gene: TRBV2; abundance: once; len: 13; j_gene: TRBJ2-7; CDR3aa: CATQGPPTYEQYF; CDR3nt: TGTGCCACCCAGGGGCCCCCGACCTACGAGCAGTACTTC
d_gene: NA; v_gene: TRBV7-2; abundance: NA; len: 14; j_gene: TRBJ1-1; CDR3aa: CASSLGGGRPEAFF; CDR3nt: TGTGCCAGCAGCTTAGGGGGGGGGCGACCTGAAGCTTTCTTT
d_gene: NA; v_gene: TRBV13; abundance: NA; len: 15; j_gene: TRBJ2-3; CDR3aa: CASSLGGLSTDTQYF; CDR3nt: TGTGCCAGCAGCTTAGGGGGCCTAAGCACAGATACGCAGTATTTT
d_gene: NA; v_gene: TRBV19; abundance: once; len: 18; j_gene: TRBJ1-1; CDR3aa: CASSPMGWRGVGDTEAFF; CDR3nt: TGTGCCAGTAGCCCTATGGGGTGGCGTGGGGTAGGGGACACTGAAGCTTTCTTT
d_gene: NA; v_gene: TRBV29-1; abundance: few; len: 13; j_gene: TRBJ2-1; CDR3aa: CSVETGQYNEQFF; CDR3nt: TGCAGCGTTGAGACAGGCCAGTACAATGAGCAGTTCTTC
d_gene: NA; v_gene: TRBV6-1; abundance: once; len: 14; j_gene: TRBJ2-3; CDR3aa: CAGGRGGLGDTQYF; CDR3nt: TGTGCCGGAGGAAGAGGGGGTTTGGGAGATACGCAGTATTTT
d_gene: TRBD1; v_gene: TRBV28; abundance: once; len: 19; j_gene: TRBJ1-3; CDR3aa: CASRPPGTVPRSSGNTIYF; CDR3nt: TGTGCCAGCAGGCCTCCCGGGACAGTACCTCGGAGCTCTGGAAACACCATATATTTT
d_gene: TRBD1; v_gene: TRBV7-6; abundance: few; len: 16; j_gene: TRBJ1-3; CDR3aa: CASSLEGQASGNTIYF; CDR3nt: TGTGCCAGCAGCTTAGAGGGACAGGCTTCTGGAAACACCATATATTTT